This T cell receptor beta chain was found in a study of identifying expanded T cells in peripheral blood. Study results and caveats: Technical replicates showed approximately 1.2 changed clones; around two weeks approximately 16; four weeks 19. Clone count variance between approximately two-week samples rose with total template count.

Germline CDR1 SGHDT, CDR2 YYEEEE. This CDR3 region has 14 residues. V lost 0 bases and J lost 10; bases outside the gene matches: 4. On this clone itself: Its specificity is unknown.

TCRdb keeps only in-frame clones here, not all; method: immunoSEQ multiplex PCR. The sample records 51,000 or so clones, 65% to 90% being singletons. This receptor was identified in a person aged 18 to 75 in good health. Sample: blood. This chain uses TRBV5-6 with TRBJ1-6; TRBD1 agrees at 7 bases. The CDR3 sequence: CASSLVLGGSPLHF. The CDR3 region has the DNA TGTGCCAGCAGCTTGGTACTAGGGGGCTCACCCCTCCACTTT.